This T cell receptor beta chain was captured by sequencing in a study of Ad26.COV2.S vaccination and SARS-CoV-2 variants. Sequencing used immunoSEQ multiplex PCR; TCRdb keeps in-frame clones, though not all of them. The repertoire consists of under 600,000 clones, with roughly nine tenths occurring once and the leading ten covering 1.7%. There are 13 residues in the CDR3. V shed 6 bases and J 2 bases; nucleotides not matched to a gene: 2. Germline V gene data show CDR1 as LNHDA and CDR2 as SQIVND (reference sequence). Concerning this clone: Its antigen remains unidentified.

Treatment here: about 20 received Ad26.COV2.S at low or high dose, single or two shots; roughly 5 received placebo; per-sample allocation not given. Sampling happened 63 days after the first vaccine or placebo injection. Study-wide findings and caveats: Total responses of T cells may have been underestimated by the analyses of TCR breadth and depth. Greater spike-specific TCR breadth was seen in vaccine recipients than in placebo recipients.

The chain has TRBV19 and TRBJ2-7; 9 positions match TRBD1. This TCR came from a person between 18 and 65 years old who received the Ad26.COV2.S COVID-19 vaccine or a placebo. The sample here was peripheral blood, taken in a trial of Ad26.COV2.S vaccine versus placebo. The CDR3 region has the DNA TGTGCCAGTAGGGACAGGGGAGCCTACGAGCAGTACTTC. Translating it yields CASRDRGAYEQYF.